This TCR beta chain derives from a study of cytomegalovirus exposure and HLA in healthy donors. Germline CDR1 is MNHNY and CDR2 is SVGAGI (reference sequence). This CDR3 has 14 amino acids. The trim removed 5 bases at V and 6 bases at J, leaving 4 bases unmatched. The primer mix had 60 Vbeta and 13 Jbeta primers. TCRdb's copy holds only in-frame clones and misses some; the assay was immunoSEQ multiplex PCR. The sample has 300,000 or so clones; approximately 84% are singletons. The TCR comes from a woman aged 35 to 49 in good health and CMV-seropositive. Sequences were obtained from PBMCs. This chain connects TRBV6-6 to TRBJ2-7; 13 nucleotides line up with TRBD2. The CDR3 reads CASSRTSGSGEQYF. CDR3 sequence (DNA): TGTGCCAGCAGTCGGACTAGCGGGAGTGGCGAGCAGTACTTC.